This entry is about one TCR beta chain. This CDR3 has 12 amino acids. Germline lookup yields CDR1 SGHAT and CDR2 FQDESV (reference sequence). V was shortened by 5 bases and J by 7 bases, with 9 bases between the two germline ends. The record originates from a study of brain T cells in children with intractable seizures. Assay: immunoSEQ multiplex PCR; the TCRdb copy retains only in-frame clones and omits some. The data show roughly 64,000 clones, about 96% seen once. The V gene is TRBV11-1, the J gene TRBJ2-1; D remains ambiguous. The source material was peripheral blood, sampled at surgery. This TCR was recovered from a boy in the first two years of life with focal cortical dysplasia and intractable seizures. CDR3 residues: CASSPTSNEQFF. Written as DNA, the CDR3 is TGTGCCAGCAGCCCGACGAGTAATGAGCAGTTCTTC.